The 5 T cell receptor beta chains reported below all come from one sample, sequenced in a study of neoadjuvant nivolumab and ipilimumab in lung cancer. Only in-frame clones appear in the TCRdb table, and some are missing; sequencing was by immunoSEQ multiplex PCR. The sample includes some 20,000 clones, roughly 80% of them seen just once. The material was tumor tissue, obtained after neoadjuvant nivolumab, alone or with ipilimumab, at or shortly before surgery. Receptors originate from an adult with non-small cell lung cancer.

V and J are TRBV2 and TRBJ2-3; 7 bases fit TRBD2. V lost 5 bases and J lost 1; bases outside the gene matches: 0. Germline values: CDR1 SNHLY, CDR2 FYNNEI. The CDR3 covers 13 residues. CDR3 bases: TGTGCCAGCAGTCGGGGGGGCACAGATACGCAGTATTTT. It codes for CASSRGGTDTQYF.

This chain connects TRBV29-1 to TRBJ1-1; D is ambiguous. Looked up from germline, CDR1 is SQVTM and CDR2 is ANQGSEA. With 3 bases removed from V and 2 bases from J, the gap between germline ends came to 4 bases. This CDR3 has 11 amino acids. The DNA for the CDR3 is TGCAGCGTTGAGTCCAACACTGAAGCTTTCTTT. Residues: CSVESNTEAFF.

The CDR3 is CAIHTGGTSDEQFF. The DNA for the CDR3 is TGTGCCATCCACACAGGGGGCACATCGGATGAGCAGTTCTTC. J is TRBJ2-1 and V is TRBV6-5; 9 nucleotides agree with TRBD1. Germline V CDR1 and CDR2: MNHEY, SVGAGI. V trimming: 10 bases; J trimming: 8 bases; junction bases outside the gene matches: 12. This CDR3 region has 14 residues.

V gene TRBV2 combines with J gene TRBJ2-3; TRBD1 agrees at 8 bases. V lost 6 bases to trimming and J lost 3 bases; unmatched junction nucleotides: 8. Germline lookup yields CDR1 SNHLY and CDR2 FYNNEI. There are 15 residues in the CDR3. CDR3 DNA: TGTGCCAGCAGCGACCTCAGGGGGCCGACAGATACGCAGTATTTT. Translating it yields CASSDLRGPTDTQYF. Using reference TRBV2 and TRBJ2-3 for the parts outside the CDR3, the full variable domain is EPEVTQTPSHQVTQMGQEVILRCVPISNHLYFYWYRQILGQKVEFLVSFYNNEISEKSEIFDDQFSVERPDGSNFTLKIRSTKLEDSAMYFCASSDLRGPTDTQYFGPGTRLTVL.

The chain joins TRBV10-2 to TRBJ2-7; the D gene is possibly TRBD1 (6 bases). The CDR3 is made up of 12 amino acids. V lost 4 bases to trimming and J lost 4 bases, with 8 bases between them. The V gene's germline CDR1 is WSHSY and CDR2 SAAADI. CDR3 protein: CASSVQGYEQYF. CDR3 DNA: TGCGCCAGCAGTGTACAGGGATACGAGCAGTACTTC.